This paragraph reports one TCR beta chain. As yet, its antigen is unknown. The data were taken from a study of shared clonotypes between healthy human individuals. Overall study context: Each donor had three CD4 naive, three CD4 memory, two CD8 naive and one CD8 memory plate. Overall study results and limits: For naive CD4 cells, roughly 5.5% of clonotypes were shared across a handful of donors.

The CDR3 contains 16 residues. Germline loops: CDR1 SGHAT, CDR2 FQNNGV. V trimming: 7 bases; J trimming: 2 bases; junction bases outside the gene matches: 13. On sorted subsets, replicate PCRs used about 180 ng DNA, or tens of thousands of T cell genomes. Method: immunoSEQ multiplex PCR; TCRdb's copy keeps in-frame clones and lacks some. The top ten clones hold approximately 0.36% of a sample with 2,500,000 or so clones, under 95% of them seen once. This chain connects TRBV11-2 to TRBJ2-5, with TRBD2 identical over 7 bases. The sequencing sample was made of naive CD4+ T cells from PBMCs. The sample's subset: CD45RA+ positively selected. This receptor was obtained from a man aged 18-30 years in good health. Some clones in this sample may be carry-over from other donors' samples. CDR3: CASTISGLAAQETQYF. The CDR3 nucleotides are TGTGCCAGCACCATTAGTGGGCTAGCGGCTCAAGAGACCCAGTACTTC.